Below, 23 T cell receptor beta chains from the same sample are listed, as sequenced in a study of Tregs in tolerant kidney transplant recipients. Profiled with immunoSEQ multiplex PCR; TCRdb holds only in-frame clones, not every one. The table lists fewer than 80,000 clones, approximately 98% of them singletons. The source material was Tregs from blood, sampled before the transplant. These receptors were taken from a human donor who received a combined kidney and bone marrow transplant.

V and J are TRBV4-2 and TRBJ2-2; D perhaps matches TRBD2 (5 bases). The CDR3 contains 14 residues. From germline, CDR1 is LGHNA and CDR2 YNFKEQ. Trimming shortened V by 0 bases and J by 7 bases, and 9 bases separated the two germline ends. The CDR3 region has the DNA TGTGCCAGCAGCCAAGATCGGGCGGGCGGGGAGCTGTTTTTT. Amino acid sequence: CASSQDRAGGELFF.

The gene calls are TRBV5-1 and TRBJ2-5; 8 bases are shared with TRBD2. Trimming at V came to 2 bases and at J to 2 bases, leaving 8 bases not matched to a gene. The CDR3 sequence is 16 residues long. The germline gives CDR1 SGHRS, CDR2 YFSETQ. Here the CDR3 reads CASSLGLAEPQETQYF. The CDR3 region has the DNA TGCGCCAGCAGCTTAGGACTAGCTGAGCCTCAAGAGACCCAGTACTTC.

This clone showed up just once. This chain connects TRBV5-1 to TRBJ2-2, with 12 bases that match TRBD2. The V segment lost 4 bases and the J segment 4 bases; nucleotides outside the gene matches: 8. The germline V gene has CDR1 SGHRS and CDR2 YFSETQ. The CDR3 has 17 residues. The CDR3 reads CASSQPGLAGSTGELFF. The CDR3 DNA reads TGCGCCAGCAGCCAACCCGGACTAGCGGGGAGCACCGGGGAGCTGTTTTTT.

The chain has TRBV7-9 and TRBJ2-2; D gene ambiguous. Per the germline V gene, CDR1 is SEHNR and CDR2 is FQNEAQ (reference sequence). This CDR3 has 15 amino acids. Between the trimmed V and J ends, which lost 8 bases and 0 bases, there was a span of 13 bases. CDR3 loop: CASGSRNPNTGELFF. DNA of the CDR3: TGTGCCAGCGGATCGAGGAACCCGAACACCGGGGAGCTGTTTTTT.

CDR3 bases: TGCGCCAGCAGCCAAGCGGCCCCTAGCGGGACAAACACCGGGGAGCTGTTTTTT. Translation: CASSQAAPSGTNTGELFF. V usage is TRBV4-3 and J usage is TRBJ2-2, with TRBD2 matching 9 bases. V trimming: 1 base; J trimming: 2 bases; junction bases outside the gene matches: 8. Germline V lookup: CDR1 LGHNA, CDR2 YSLEER. The CDR3 consists of 18 residues.

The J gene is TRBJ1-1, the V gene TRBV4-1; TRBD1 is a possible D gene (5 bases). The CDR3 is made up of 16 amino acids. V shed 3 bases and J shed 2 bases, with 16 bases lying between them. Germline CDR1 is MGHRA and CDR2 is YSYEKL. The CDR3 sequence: CASSQLYRPSNTEAFF. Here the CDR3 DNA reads TGCGCCAGCAGCCAGCTATACAGGCCCTCAAACACTGAAGCTTTCTTT.

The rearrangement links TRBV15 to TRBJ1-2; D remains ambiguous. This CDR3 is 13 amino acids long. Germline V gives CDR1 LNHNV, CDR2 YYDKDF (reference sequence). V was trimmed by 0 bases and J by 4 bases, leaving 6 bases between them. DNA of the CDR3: TGTGCCACCAGCAGAGATTCCCTCTATGGCTACACCTTC. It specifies CATSRDSLYGYTF.

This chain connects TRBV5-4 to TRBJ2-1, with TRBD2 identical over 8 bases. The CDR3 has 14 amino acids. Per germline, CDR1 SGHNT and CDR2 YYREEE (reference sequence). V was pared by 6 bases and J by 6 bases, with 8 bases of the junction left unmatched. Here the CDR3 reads CASNGRGGSNEQFF. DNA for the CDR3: TGTGCCAGCAATGGTCGGGGGGGCTCCAATGAGCAGTTCTTC.

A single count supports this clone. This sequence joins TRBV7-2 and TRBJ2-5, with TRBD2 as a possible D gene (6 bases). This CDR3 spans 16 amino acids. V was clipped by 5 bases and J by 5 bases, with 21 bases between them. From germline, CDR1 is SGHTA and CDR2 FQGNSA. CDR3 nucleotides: TGTGCCAGCAGCACACGTCCCGGGACTCGACAGGAGACCCAGTACTTC. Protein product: CASSTRPGTRQETQYF.

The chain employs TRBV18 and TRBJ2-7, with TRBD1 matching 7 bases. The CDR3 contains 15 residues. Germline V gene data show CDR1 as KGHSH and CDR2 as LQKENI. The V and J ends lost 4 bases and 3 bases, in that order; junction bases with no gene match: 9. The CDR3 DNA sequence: TGTGCCAGCTCACAATTGGGACAGCCCATCTACGAGCAGTACTTC. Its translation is CASSQLGQPIYEQYF. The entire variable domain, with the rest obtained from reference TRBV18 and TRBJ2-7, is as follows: NAGVMQNPRHLVRRRGQEARLRCSPMKGHSHVYWYRQLPEEGLKFMVYLQKENIIDESGMPKERFSAEFPKEGPSILRIQQVVRGDSAAYFCASSQLGQPIYEQYFGPGTRLTVT.

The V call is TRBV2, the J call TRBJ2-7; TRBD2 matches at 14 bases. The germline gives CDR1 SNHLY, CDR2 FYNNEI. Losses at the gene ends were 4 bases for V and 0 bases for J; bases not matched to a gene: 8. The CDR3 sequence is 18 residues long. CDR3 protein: CASSVTSGRARSSYEQYF. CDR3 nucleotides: TGTGCCAGCAGTGTGACTAGCGGGAGGGCCAGGAGCTCCTACGAGCAGTACTTC.

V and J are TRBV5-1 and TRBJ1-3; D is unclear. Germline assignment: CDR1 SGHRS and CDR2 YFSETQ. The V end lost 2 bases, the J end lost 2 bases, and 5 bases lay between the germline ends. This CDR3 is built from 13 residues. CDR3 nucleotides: TGCGCCAGCAGCTTCGACACTGGAAACACCATATATTTT. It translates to CASSFDTGNTIYF.

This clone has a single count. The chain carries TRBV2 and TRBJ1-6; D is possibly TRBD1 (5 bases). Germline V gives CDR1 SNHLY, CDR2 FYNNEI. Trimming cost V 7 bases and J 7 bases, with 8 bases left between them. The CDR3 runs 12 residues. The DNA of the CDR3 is TGTGCCAGCAAGCAGGGAAATTCACCCCTCCACTTT. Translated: CASKQGNSPLHF.

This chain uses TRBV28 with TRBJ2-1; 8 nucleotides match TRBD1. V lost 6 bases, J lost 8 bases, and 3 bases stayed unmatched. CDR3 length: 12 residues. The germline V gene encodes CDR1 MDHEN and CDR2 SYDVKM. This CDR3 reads CASRGTGYEQFF. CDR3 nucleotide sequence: TGTGCCAGCAGGGGGACAGGATATGAGCAGTTCTTC.

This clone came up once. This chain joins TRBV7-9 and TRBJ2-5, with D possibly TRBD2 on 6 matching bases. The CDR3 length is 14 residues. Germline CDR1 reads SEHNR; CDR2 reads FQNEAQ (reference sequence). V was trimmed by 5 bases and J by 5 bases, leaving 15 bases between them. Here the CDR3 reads CASSPLGDLETQYF. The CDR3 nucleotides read TGTGCCAGCAGCCCCCTAGGGGACTTGGAGACCCAGTACTTC.

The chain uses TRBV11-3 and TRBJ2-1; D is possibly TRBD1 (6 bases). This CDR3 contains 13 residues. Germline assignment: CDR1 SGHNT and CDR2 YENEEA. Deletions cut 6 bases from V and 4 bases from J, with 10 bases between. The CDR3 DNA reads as TGTGCCAGCAGTCAGAGGGGGTACAATGAGCAGTTCTTC. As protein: CASSQRGYNEQFF.

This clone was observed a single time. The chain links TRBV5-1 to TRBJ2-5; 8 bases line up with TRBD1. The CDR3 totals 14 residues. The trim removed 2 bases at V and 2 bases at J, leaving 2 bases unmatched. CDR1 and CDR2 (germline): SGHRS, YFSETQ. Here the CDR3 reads CASSFNRGQETQYF. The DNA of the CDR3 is TGCGCCAGCAGCTTCAACAGGGGGCAAGAGACCCAGTACTTC.

The CDR3 DNA reads as TGTGCCAGCAGCCCCGGATTCTTGGCGGAAGAGACCCAGTACTTC. This codes for CASSPGFLAEETQYF. The chain uses TRBV11-2 and TRBJ2-5; D not resolved. Trimming pared 5 bases from V and 3 bases from J, leaving 16 bases between. Germline loops: CDR1 SGHAT, CDR2 FQNNGV. The CDR3 extends over 15 amino acids.

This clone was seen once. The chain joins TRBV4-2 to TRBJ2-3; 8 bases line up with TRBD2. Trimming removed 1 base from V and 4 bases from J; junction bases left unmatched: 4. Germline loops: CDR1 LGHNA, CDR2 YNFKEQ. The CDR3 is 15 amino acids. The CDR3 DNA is TGTGCCAGCAGCCAAGGCGGGGGGCCCCCAGATACGCAGTATTTT. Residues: CASSQGGGPPDTQYF.

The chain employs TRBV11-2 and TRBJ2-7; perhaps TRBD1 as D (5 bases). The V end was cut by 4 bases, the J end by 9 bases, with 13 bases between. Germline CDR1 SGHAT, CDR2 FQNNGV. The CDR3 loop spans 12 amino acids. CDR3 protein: CASSSQATVQYF. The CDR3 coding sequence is TGTGCCAGCAGCTCACAGGCTACCGTGCAGTACTTC. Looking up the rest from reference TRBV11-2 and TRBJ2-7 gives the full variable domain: EAGVAQSPRYKIIEKRQSVAFWCNPISGHATLYWYQQILGQGPKLLIQFQNNGVVDDSQLPKDRFSAERLKGVDSTLKIQPAKLEDSAVYLCASSSQATVQYFGPGTRLTVT.

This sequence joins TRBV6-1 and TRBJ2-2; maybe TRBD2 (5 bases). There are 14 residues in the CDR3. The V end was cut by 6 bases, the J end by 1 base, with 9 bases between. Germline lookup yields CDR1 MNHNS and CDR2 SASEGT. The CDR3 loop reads CASRSSGNTGELFF. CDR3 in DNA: TGTGCCAGCAGATCGAGCGGGAACACCGGGGAGCTGTTTTTT.

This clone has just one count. The CDR3 coding sequence is TGTGCCAGCTCACCGATTAGCGGGGGAACCTACAATGAGCAGTTCTTC. Its protein product is CASSPISGGTYNEQFF. V gene TRBV18 combines with J gene TRBJ2-1; 9 positions agree with TRBD2. The ends lost 3 bases at V and 2 bases at J; junction bases unmatched: 5. The CDR3 is made up of 16 amino acids. Germline lookup yields CDR1 KGHSH and CDR2 LQKENI.

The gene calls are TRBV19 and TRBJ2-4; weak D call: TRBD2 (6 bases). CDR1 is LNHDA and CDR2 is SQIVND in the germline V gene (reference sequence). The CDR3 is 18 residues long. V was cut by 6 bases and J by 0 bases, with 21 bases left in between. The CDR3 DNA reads TGTGCCAGTAGCATGAGGGGAGGAGGGCCTCAAGCCAAAAACATTCAGTACTTC. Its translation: CASSMRGGGPQAKNIQYF.